A single sample gave rise to the 7 T cell receptor beta chains below, sequenced in a study of blood T cell repertoires in COVID-19. Sequencing was performed with immunoSEQ multiplex PCR; in TCRdb, only in-frame clones are kept and a portion is missing. The sample holds 90,000 to 100,000 clones, roughly 86% seen once. Material: peripheral blood. The receptors were sampled from a man in his forties or fifties with acute or convalescent COVID-19.

The rearrangement links TRBV5-4 to TRBJ2-2, with 8 bases aligning to TRBD2. CDR1 and CDR2 (germline): SGHNT, YYREEE (reference sequence). V shed 0 bases, J shed 3 bases, and the junction held 1 base outside the gene matches. This CDR3 comprises 15 residues. The CDR3 sequence: CASSLEAGDTGELFF. The CDR3 bases are TGTGCCAGCAGCTTGGAAGCGGGGGACACCGGGGAGCTGTTTTTT. Looking up the rest from reference TRBV5-4 and TRBJ2-2 gives the full variable domain: ETGVTQSPTHLIKTRGQQVTLRCSSQSGHNTVSWYQQALGQGPQFIFQYYREEENGRGNFPPRFSGLQFPNYSSELNVNALELDDSALYLCASSLEAGDTGELFFGEGSRLTVL.

The gene calls are TRBV9 and TRBJ1-1, with 8 bases aligning to TRBD1. CDR1 is SGDLS, CDR2 YYNGEE, per germline. The CDR3 has 14 residues. V was pared by 0 bases and J by 5 bases, with 3 bases of the junction left unmatched. The CDR3 protein is CASSVGNRGTEAFF. The CDR3 region has the DNA TGTGCCAGCAGCGTAGGGAACAGGGGGACTGAAGCTTTCTTT. The full variable domain, its missing parts supplied by reference TRBV9 and TRBJ1-1, is DSGVTQTPKHLITATGQRVTLRCSPRSGDLSVYWYQQSLDQGLQFLIQYYNGEERAKGNILERFSAQQFPDLHSELNLSSLELGDSALYFCASSVGNRGTEAFFGQGTRLTVV.

The chain recombines TRBV3-1 (or the pseudogene TRBV3-2) with TRBJ2-7; a possible D gene is TRBD2 (6 bases). Germline CDR1 LGHDT, CDR2 YNNKEL (reference sequence). The ends were cut back, 2 bases at V and 1 base at J, with 18 bases in the middle. The length of the CDR3 is 17 residues. DNA of the CDR3: TGTGCCAGCAGCCAAAGTAGGACGGGAGTTCCATCCTACGAGCAGTACTTC. The encoded protein is CASSQSRTGVPSYEQYF.

Only one count was recorded for this clone. This rearrangement joins TRBV15 to TRBJ2-7; D is perhaps TRBD1 (5 bases). The germline gives CDR1 LNHNV, CDR2 YYDKDF (reference sequence). V dropped 1 base and J dropped 5 bases, with 12 bases sitting between them. CDR3 size: 14 residues. For the CDR3, the DNA is TGTGCCACCAGCAGAGGCCCCAGGGCGGACGAGCAGTACTTC. Protein sequence: CATSRGPRADEQYF.

The chain uses TRBV6-6 and TRBJ2-3, with 11 bases that match TRBD1. This CDR3 contains 15 residues. V lost 2 bases and J lost 6; bases outside the gene matches: 4. Germline values: CDR1 MNHNY, CDR2 SVGAGI (reference sequence). In DNA form, the CDR3 reads TGTGCCAGCAGTTACGGGACAGGGGGGGCCGATACGCAGTATTTT. Translation: CASSYGTGGADTQYF.

The chain recombines TRBV11-2 with TRBJ1-2; 9 bases fit TRBD1. V dropped 3 bases and J dropped 3; count of bases not matched to a gene: 2. Looked up from germline, CDR1 is SGHAT and CDR2 is FQNNGV. The CDR3 runs 14 residues. For the CDR3, the DNA is TGTGCCAGCAGCTTTGGGACAGGGTACTATGGCTACACCTTC. Translating gives CASSFGTGYYGYTF.

This chain uses TRBV4-1 with TRBJ1-1, with 7 bases that match TRBD1. Germline trimming cut 4 bases from V and 1 base from J; bases unmatched to any gene: 3. The CDR3 is 14 amino acids. The V gene's germline CDR1 is MGHRA and CDR2 YSYEKL. Written as DNA, the CDR3 is TGCGCCAGCAGCCTTCAGGGGGGGAACACTGAAGCTTTCTTT. It translates to CASSLQGGNTEAFF.